This TCR beta chain was identified during a study of control samples from healthy donors and cancer patients. This table comes from immunoSEQ multiplex PCR, and its TCRdb copy is limited to in-frame clones, with some not included. The sample yields 150,000 to 200,000 clones, about 90% seen once. Germline V gene data show CDR1 as SEHNR and CDR2 as FQNEAQ (reference sequence). This CDR3 contains 14 residues. The V gene lost 3 bases and the J gene lost 5 bases, with 13 bases spanning the gap. This receptor was identified in a woman aged 30 to 39 in good health. The chain has TRBV7-9 and TRBJ1-1, with D perhaps matching TRBD1 (5 bases). What was sequenced was blood. The CDR3 coding sequence is TGTGCCAGCAGCTTTGGTCAGGGAAAAACTGAAGCTTTCTTT. This translates into CASSFGQGKTEAFF.